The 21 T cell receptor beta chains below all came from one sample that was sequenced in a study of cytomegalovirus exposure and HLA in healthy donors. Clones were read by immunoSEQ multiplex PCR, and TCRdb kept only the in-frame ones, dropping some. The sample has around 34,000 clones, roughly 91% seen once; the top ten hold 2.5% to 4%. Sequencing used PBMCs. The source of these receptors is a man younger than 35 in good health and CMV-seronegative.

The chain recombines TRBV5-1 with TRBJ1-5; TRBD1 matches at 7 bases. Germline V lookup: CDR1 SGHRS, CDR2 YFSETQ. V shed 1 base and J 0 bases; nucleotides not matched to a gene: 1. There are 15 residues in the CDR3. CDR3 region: CASSLTGDSNQPQHF. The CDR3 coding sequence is TGCGCCAGCAGCTTGACAGGGGATAGCAATCAGCCCCAGCATTTT.

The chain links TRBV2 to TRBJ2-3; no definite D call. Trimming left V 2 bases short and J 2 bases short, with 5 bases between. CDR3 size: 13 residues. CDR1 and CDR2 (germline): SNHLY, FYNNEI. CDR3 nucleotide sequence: TGTGCCAGCAGTGAATCCATCACAGATACGCAGTATTTT. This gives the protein CASSESITDTQYF.

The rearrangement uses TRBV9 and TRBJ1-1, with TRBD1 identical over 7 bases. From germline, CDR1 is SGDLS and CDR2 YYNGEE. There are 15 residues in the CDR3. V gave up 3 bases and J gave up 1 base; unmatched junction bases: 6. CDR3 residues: CASSATGVGNTEAFF. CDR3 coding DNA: TGTGCCAGCAGCGCCACAGGGGTCGGGAACACTGAAGCTTTCTTT.

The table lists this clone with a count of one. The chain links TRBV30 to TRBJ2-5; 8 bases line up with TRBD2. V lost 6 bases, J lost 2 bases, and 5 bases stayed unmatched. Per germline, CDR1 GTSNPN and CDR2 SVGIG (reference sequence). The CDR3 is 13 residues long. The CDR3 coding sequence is TGTGCCTGCTACGGGACTAGGCAAGAGACCCAGTACTTC. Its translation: CACYGTRQETQYF.

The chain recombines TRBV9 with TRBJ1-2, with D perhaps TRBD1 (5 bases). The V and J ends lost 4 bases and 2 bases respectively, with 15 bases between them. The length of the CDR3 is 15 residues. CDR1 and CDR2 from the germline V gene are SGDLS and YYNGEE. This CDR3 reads CASSPAGQNNYGYTF. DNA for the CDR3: TGTGCCAGCAGCCCTGCAGGGCAGAACAACTATGGCTACACCTTC.

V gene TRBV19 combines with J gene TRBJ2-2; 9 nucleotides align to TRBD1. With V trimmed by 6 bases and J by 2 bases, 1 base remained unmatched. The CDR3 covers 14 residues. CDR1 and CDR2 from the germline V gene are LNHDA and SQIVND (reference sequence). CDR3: CASRGQGNTGELFF. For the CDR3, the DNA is TGTGCCAGTAGGGGACAGGGAAACACCGGGGAGCTGTTTTTT. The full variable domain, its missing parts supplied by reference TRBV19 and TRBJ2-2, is DGGITQSPKYLFRKEGQNVTLSCEQNLNHDAMYWYRQDPGQGLRLIYYSQIVNDFQKGDIAEGYSVSREKKESFPLTVTSAQKNPTAFYLCASRGQGNTGELFFGEGSRLTVL.

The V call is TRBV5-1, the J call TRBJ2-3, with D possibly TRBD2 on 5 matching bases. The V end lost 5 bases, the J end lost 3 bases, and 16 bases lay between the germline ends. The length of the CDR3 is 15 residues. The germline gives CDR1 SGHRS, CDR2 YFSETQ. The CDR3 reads CASSSDGIRTDTQYF. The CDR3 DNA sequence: TGCGCCAGCAGTTCGGACGGGATAAGGACAGATACGCAGTATTTT.

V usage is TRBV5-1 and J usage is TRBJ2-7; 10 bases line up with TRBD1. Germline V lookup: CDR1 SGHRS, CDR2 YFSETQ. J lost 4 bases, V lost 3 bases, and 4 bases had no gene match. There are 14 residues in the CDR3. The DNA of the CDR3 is TGCGCCAGCAGCTCTGGGGACAGGGGATACGAGCAGTACTTC. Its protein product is CASSSGDRGYEQYF.

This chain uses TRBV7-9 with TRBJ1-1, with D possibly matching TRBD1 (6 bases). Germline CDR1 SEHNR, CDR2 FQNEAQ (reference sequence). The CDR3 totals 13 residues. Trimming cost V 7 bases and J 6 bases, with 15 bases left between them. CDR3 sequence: CASTRGNWAEAFF. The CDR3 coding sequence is TGTGCCAGCACGAGGGGGAACTGGGCTGAAGCTTTCTTT.

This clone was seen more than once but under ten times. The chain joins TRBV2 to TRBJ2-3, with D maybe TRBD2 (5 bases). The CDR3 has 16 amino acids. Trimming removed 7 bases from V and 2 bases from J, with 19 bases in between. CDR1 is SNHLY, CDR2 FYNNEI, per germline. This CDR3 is CASTHSGINLTDTQYF. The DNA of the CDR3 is TGTGCCAGCACCCATTCCGGGATCAACCTCACAGATACGCAGTATTTT.

In DNA, the CDR3 is TGCGCCAGCAGCTTGTTCTCCGGGACAGGGGAAATGGCCCTCCACTTT. Translating it yields CASSLFSGTGEMALHF. The V and J genes are TRBV5-1 and TRBJ1-6, with 10 bases aligning to TRBD1. CDR1 and CDR2 from the germline V gene are SGHRS and YFSETQ. J was trimmed by 14 bases and V by 1 base; bases with no gene match: 12. This CDR3 spans 16 amino acids. Full variable domain (missing parts from reference TRBV5-1 and TRBJ1-6): KAGVTQTPRYLIKTRGQQVTLSCSPISGHRSVSWYQQTPGQGLQFLFEYFSETQRNKGNFPGRFSGRQFSNSRSEMNVSTLELGDSALYLCASSLFSGTGEMALHFGNGTRLTVT.

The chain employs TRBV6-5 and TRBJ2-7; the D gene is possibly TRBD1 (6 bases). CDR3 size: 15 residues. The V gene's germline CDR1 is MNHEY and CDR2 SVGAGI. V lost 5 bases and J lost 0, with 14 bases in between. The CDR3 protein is CASSNPGTTSYEQYF. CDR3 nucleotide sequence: TGTGCCAGCAGTAACCCCGGGACAACCTCCTACGAGCAGTACTTC.

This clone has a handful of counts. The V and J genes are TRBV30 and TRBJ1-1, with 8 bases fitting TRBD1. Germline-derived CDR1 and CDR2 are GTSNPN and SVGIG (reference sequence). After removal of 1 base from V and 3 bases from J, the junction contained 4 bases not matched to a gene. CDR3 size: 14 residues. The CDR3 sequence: CAWSGQGTYTEAFF. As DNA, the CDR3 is TGTGCCTGGAGTGGACAGGGGACCTACACTGAAGCTTTCTTT.

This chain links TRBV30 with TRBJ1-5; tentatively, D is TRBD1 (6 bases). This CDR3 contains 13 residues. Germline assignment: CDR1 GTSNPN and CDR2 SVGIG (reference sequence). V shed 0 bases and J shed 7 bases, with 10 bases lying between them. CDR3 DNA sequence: TGTGCCTGGAGTGTTGGGGGCTGGCAGCCCCAGCATTTT. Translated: CAWSVGGWQPQHF.

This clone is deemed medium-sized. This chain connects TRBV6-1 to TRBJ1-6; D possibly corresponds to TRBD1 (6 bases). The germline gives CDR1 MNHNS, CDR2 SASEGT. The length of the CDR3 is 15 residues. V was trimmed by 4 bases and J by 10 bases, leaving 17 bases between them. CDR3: CASSARTTGWSPLHF. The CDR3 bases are TGTGCCAGCAGTGCGCGTACTACAGGGTGGTCACCCCTCCACTTT.

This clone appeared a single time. CDR3 nucleotides: TGTGCCAGGACTATACAGGGAAGGAGCGCAGATACGCAGTATTTT. Protein sequence: CARTIQGRSADTQYF. The chain recombines TRBV2 with TRBJ2-3; maybe TRBD1 (6 bases). The V and J ends lost 9 bases and 4 bases respectively, with 20 bases between them. CDR1 is SNHLY, CDR2 FYNNEI, per germline. The CDR3 contains 15 residues.

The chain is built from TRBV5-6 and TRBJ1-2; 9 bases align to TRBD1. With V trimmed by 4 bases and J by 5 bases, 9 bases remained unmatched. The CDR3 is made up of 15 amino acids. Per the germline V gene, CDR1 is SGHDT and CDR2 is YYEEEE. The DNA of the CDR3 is TGTGCCAGCAGCGCCCCGGGACAGGGTGGATATGGCTACACCTTC. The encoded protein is CASSAPGQGGYGYTF.

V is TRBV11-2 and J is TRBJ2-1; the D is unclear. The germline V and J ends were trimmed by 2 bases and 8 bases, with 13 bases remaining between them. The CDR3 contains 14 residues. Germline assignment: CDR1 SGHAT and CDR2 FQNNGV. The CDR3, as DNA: TGTGCCAGCAGCTTAATTGGCACCCTCGATGAGCAGTTCTTC. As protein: CASSLIGTLDEQFF.

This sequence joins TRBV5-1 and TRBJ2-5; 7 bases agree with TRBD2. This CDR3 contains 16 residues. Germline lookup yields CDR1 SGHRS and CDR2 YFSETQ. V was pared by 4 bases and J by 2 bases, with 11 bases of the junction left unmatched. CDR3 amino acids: CASSATILAVQETQYF. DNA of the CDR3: TGCGCCAGCAGCGCTACGATTCTAGCGGTACAAGAGACCCAGTACTTC.

The CDR3 nucleotides read TGTGCCAGCAGTTTATTGCTCGGGACTGAAGCTTTCTTT. Protein sequence: CASSLLLGTEAFF. This chain connects TRBV27 to TRBJ1-1; D unclear. The CDR3 runs to 13 residues. Germline V lookup: CDR1 MNHEY, CDR2 SMNVEV (reference sequence). Trimming shortened V by 1 base and J by 5 bases, and 8 bases separated the two germline ends.

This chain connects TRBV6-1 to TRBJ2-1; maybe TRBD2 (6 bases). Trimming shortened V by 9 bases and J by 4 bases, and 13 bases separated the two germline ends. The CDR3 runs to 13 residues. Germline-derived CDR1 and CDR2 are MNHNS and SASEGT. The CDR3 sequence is CASRGSPYNEQFF. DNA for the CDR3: TGTGCCAGTCGGGGGTCCCCTTACAATGAGCAGTTCTTC.